The 26 T cell receptor beta chains presented below share a single source sample, sequenced in a study of T cell repertoires in cytomegalovirus infection. Their specific antigens are unknown. Each CDR3 protein gets one entry after TCRdb re-called the reads with MiXCR. This table has more than 250,000 distinct CDR3 sequences, 20% to 25% appearing once. The source was cultured PBMCs, collected from culture after CMV antigen stimulation. The receptors here all came from a human donor in good health (CMV status not recorded). Some clones in this sample may be carry-over from other donors' samples.

The chain uses TRBV18 and TRBJ2-7; D is perhaps TRBD1 (6 bases). Germline V gives CDR1 KGHSH, CDR2 LQKENI. This CDR3 comprises 13 residues. The ends were cut back, 6 bases at V and 6 bases at J, with 15 bases in the middle. The DNA for the CDR3 is TGTGCCAGCTCCCCCAATACAGGGCTCGAGCAGTACTTC. It codes for CASSPNTGLEQYF.

This chain uses TRBV5-6 with TRBJ2-2, with 9 nucleotides matching TRBD2. The germline gives CDR1 SGHDT, CDR2 YYEEEE. J gave up 2 bases and V 0 bases, and 11 bases lay outside the gene matches. The length of the CDR3 is 19 residues. The CDR3 is CASSLDDAWTSVNTGELFF. In DNA, the CDR3 is TGTGCCAGCAGCTTGGACGATGCCTGGACTAGCGTAAACACCGGGGAGCTGTTTTTT.

CDR3 nucleotide sequence: TGTGCCAGCAGTTCAACAGGGCTCCAAGAGACCCAGTACTTC. Its translation: CASSSTGLQETQYF. The V and J genes are TRBV11-1 and TRBJ2-5, with TRBD1 as a possible D gene (6 bases). Looked up from germline, CDR1 is SGHAT and CDR2 is FQDESV (reference sequence). CDR3 length: 14 amino acids. Trimming pared 6 bases from V and 1 base from J, leaving 12 bases between.

The chain combines TRBV5-4 with TRBJ2-1; 13 bases map to TRBD2. The CDR3 consists of 20 residues. V trimming: 3 bases; J trimming: 0 bases; junction bases outside the gene matches: 12. The germline CDR1 and CDR2 sequences are SGHNT and YYREEE (reference sequence). The CDR3 reads CASSWRGTSGITSSYNEQFF. The CDR3 nucleotides are TGTGCCAGCAGCTGGCGCGGGACTAGCGGGATTACGAGCTCCTACAATGAGCAGTTCTTC.

The rearrangement links TRBV19 to TRBJ1-1; D not certain. Per the germline V gene, CDR1 is LNHDA and CDR2 is SQIVND (reference sequence). This CDR3 spans 15 amino acids. The germline V and J ends were trimmed by 6 bases and 2 bases, with 16 bases remaining between them. Here the CDR3 DNA reads TGTGCCAGTAGCATTAAGGGCGGAGTTAACACTGAAGCTTTCTTT. Protein product: CASSIKGGVNTEAFF.

This clonotype has ten or more counts. This chain uses TRBV7-8 with TRBJ2-4, with 13 bases matching TRBD2. Germline CDR1 reads SGHVS; CDR2 reads FQNEAQ. The ends lost 4 bases at V and 5 bases at J; junction bases unmatched: 14. This CDR3 comprises 19 residues. The CDR3 region has the DNA TGTGCCAGCAGCTCCCCCGGGACTAGCGGGGCCGGAGGGGAAAACATTCAGTACTTC. This codes for CASSSPGTSGAGGENIQYF.

This clonotype is deemed medium-sized. The V gene is TRBV7-2, the J gene TRBJ2-2, with unresolved D. V was trimmed by 4 bases and J by 7 bases, leaving 13 bases between them. This CDR3 has 14 amino acids. Per germline, CDR1 SGHTA and CDR2 FQGNSA. The CDR3 is CASSSQRVVGELFF. In DNA, the CDR3 is TGTGCCAGCAGCTCACAAAGGGTTGTCGGGGAGCTGTTTTTT.

The CDR3 DNA follows: TGTGCCAGCAGTGAGATACTAGCCAAAAACATTCAGTACTTC. The encoded protein is CASSEILAKNIQYF. The chain couples TRBV6-2 or TRBV6-3 to TRBJ2-4; no firm D call. Germline V gives CDR1 MNHEY, CDR2 SVGEGT. The CDR3 loop spans 14 amino acids. V lost 5 bases and J 0 bases, leaving 8 bases between the germline ends.

This clonotype was recorded a few times. The V call is TRBV10-3, the J call TRBJ1-4, with TRBD1 as a possible D gene (6 bases). The germline V gene encodes CDR1 ENHRY and CDR2 SYGVKD. Trimming shortened V by 2 bases and J by 6 bases, and 10 bases separated the two germline ends. The CDR3 has 14 residues. The CDR3: CAISERGADEKLFF. As DNA, the CDR3 is TGTGCCATCAGTGAGCGGGGGGCCGATGAAAAACTGTTTTTT.

This clonotype was seen more than once but under ten times. The chain recombines TRBV11-1 with TRBJ1-1; perhaps TRBD1 as D (5 bases). CDR1 and CDR2 from the germline V gene are SGHAT and FQDESV (reference sequence). Trimming shortened V by 5 bases and J by 5 bases, and 15 bases separated the two germline ends. CDR3 size: 14 residues. Here the CDR3 reads CASSATAVGTEAFF. DNA for the CDR3: TGTGCCAGCAGCGCGACAGCGGTGGGGACTGAAGCTTTCTTT.

This clonotype appeared a few times. This rearrangement joins TRBV12-3 or TRBV12-4 to TRBJ1-1; no clear D. The ends were cut back, 5 bases at V and 4 bases at J, with 14 bases in the middle. The CDR3 is made up of 14 amino acids. This CDR3 is CASSPSSGSTEAFF. In nucleotides, the CDR3 is TGTGCCAGCAGTCCGTCGTCGGGCTCCACTGAAGCTTTCTTT.

In DNA form, the CDR3 reads TGTGCCAGCAGTCGCGGGGGACTAGCGGGGTTAACCGGGGAGCTGTTTTTT. The encoded protein is CASSRGGLAGLTGELFF. The chain uses TRBV12-3 or TRBV12-4 and TRBJ2-2; 13 bases map to TRBD2. CDR3 length: 17 amino acids. V dropped 5 bases and J dropped 5; count of bases not matched to a gene: 8.

This rearrangement joins TRBV12-3 or TRBV12-4 to TRBJ2-1, with TRBD2 identical over 13 bases. J gave up 7 bases and V 7 bases, and 7 bases lay outside the gene matches. CDR3 length equals 15 residues. CDR3 in amino acids: CASNSGLAGENEQFF. CDR3 in DNA: TGTGCCAGCAACAGTGGACTAGCGGGAGAGAATGAGCAGTTCTTC.

This clonotype was detected a few times. The V call is TRBV6-2 or TRBV6-3, the J call TRBJ2-5, with D perhaps TRBD2 (5 bases). The CDR3 covers 15 residues. The germline V and J ends were trimmed by 5 bases and 1 base, with 14 bases remaining between them. The V gene's germline CDR1 is MNHEY and CDR2 SVGEGT. The CDR3 region is CASSPRWAGQETQYF. CDR3 bases: TGTGCCAGCAGTCCTAGATGGGCGGGCCAAGAGACCCAGTACTTC.

The V gene is TRBV28, the J gene TRBJ2-3, with a tentative D call TRBD2 (5 bases). The CDR3 is 15 amino acids. The V end lost 2 bases, the J end lost 3 bases, and 12 bases lay between the germline ends. CDR1 and CDR2 from the germline V gene are MDHEN and SYDVKM. The CDR3 DNA reads TGTGCCAGCAGTTTAAGAGGGTTGTGGACAGATACGCAGTATTTT. The encoded protein is CASSLRGLWTDTQYF.

The V call is TRBV6-2 or TRBV6-3, the J call TRBJ1-1, with a possible D match to TRBD1 (5 bases). Trimming removed 2 bases at V and 7 bases at J, with 11 bases between. Germline V gives CDR1 MNHEY, CDR2 SVGEGT. The CDR3 runs to 13 residues. The CDR3 here is CASSYLAGLEAFF. CDR3 in DNA: TGTGCCAGCAGTTACCTCGCAGGGCTTGAAGCTTTCTTT.

A few counts support this clonotype. The chain joins TRBV20-1 to TRBJ2-2, with D possibly matching TRBD2 (6 bases). From germline, CDR1 is DFQATT and CDR2 SNEGSKA (reference sequence). This CDR3 has 15 amino acids. Between the trimmed V and J ends, which lost 3 bases and 4 bases, there was a span of 15 bases. CDR3 DNA: TGCAGTGCTAGCTTCCCGACGGGGGTCACCGGGGAGCTGTTTTTT. This encodes CSASFPTGVTGELFF.

This clonotype was seen only a few times. The chain employs TRBV7-2 and TRBJ2-3, with a possible D match to TRBD1 (5 bases). The CDR3 is 13 amino acids. V lost 5 bases, J lost 6 bases, and 12 bases lay in between. The germline V gene has CDR1 SGHTA and CDR2 FQGNSA. The CDR3 loop is CASSRSNRDTQYF. The CDR3 DNA sequence: TGTGCCAGCAGCCGAAGCAACAGGGATACGCAGTATTTT.

This clonotype was seen a few times. The chain combines TRBV6-2 or TRBV6-3 with TRBJ2-1, with unresolved D. V was clipped by 6 bases and J by 2 bases, with 14 bases between them. Looked up from germline, CDR1 is MNHEY and CDR2 is SVGEGT. The CDR3 length is 15 residues. The chain's CDR3 is CASRQTTAAYNEQFF. CDR3 nucleotides: TGTGCCAGCAGACAAACGACGGCGGCCTACAATGAGCAGTTCTTC.

This chain uses TRBV20-1 with TRBJ1-2, with D tentatively TRBD1 (5 bases). Germline CDR1 reads DFQATT; CDR2 reads SNEGSKA (reference sequence). Trimming left V 6 bases short and J 5 bases short, with 16 bases between. The CDR3 sequence is 13 residues long. This CDR3 is CSAPRGEGYGYTF. DNA of the CDR3: TGCAGTGCCCCTCGGGGGGAAGGTTATGGCTACACCTTC.

This clonotype was seen at least ten times. J is TRBJ2-5 and V is TRBV7-2; 8 bases match TRBD1. The CDR3 totals 15 residues. Germline CDR1 and CDR2: SGHTA and FQGNSA. Losses at the gene ends were 4 bases for V and 0 bases for J; bases not matched to a gene: 4. The CDR3 sequence is CASSSGQGNQETQYF. The CDR3 bases are TGTGCCAGCAGCTCCGGACAGGGCAACCAAGAGACCCAGTACTTC.

This clonotype was recorded a few times. This rearrangement joins TRBV6-2 or TRBV6-3 to TRBJ2-5; tentatively, D is TRBD2 (6 bases). Trimming stripped 7 bases from V and 5 bases from J, with 14 bases between. Germline V CDR1 and CDR2: MNHEY, SVGEGT. The CDR3 is 13 amino acids. CDR3 sequence: CASKTRGGETQYF. The DNA of the CDR3 is TGTGCCAGCAAAACTAGGGGAGGCGAGACCCAGTACTTC.

The chain is built from TRBV6-6 and TRBJ2-5; either TRBD1 or TRBD2 may fit D (6 bases each). The CDR3 covers 17 residues. Germline V gene sequence: CDR1 MNHNY, CDR2 SVGAGI (reference sequence). Trimming shortened V by 10 bases and J by 5 bases, and 29 bases separated the two germline ends. In nucleotides, the CDR3 is TGTGCCACTCCGACTAAGGGGGGCGGAATTTGCGTGGAGACCCAGTACTTC. It codes for CATPTKGGGICVETQYF.

This chain joins TRBV10-3 and TRBJ2-1; 9 nucleotides align to TRBD2. From germline, CDR1 is ENHRY and CDR2 SYGVKD. The CDR3 loop spans 14 amino acids. With 10 bases clipped from V and 6 bases from J, the junction kept 10 bases outside the gene matches. The CDR3 spells CATRTSAASNEQFF. CDR3 in DNA: TGTGCCACCAGGACTAGCGCCGCCTCCAATGAGCAGTTCTTC.

This clonotype was found a few times. J is TRBJ2-5 and V is TRBV2; D perhaps matches TRBD2 (5 bases). With 3 bases removed from V and 0 bases from J, the gap between germline ends came to 11 bases. This CDR3 spans 15 amino acids. In germline, CDR1 is SNHLY, CDR2 FYNNEI. CDR3 amino acids: CASSDAGPYQETQYF. CDR3 sequence (DNA): TGTGCCAGCAGTGATGCGGGCCCCTACCAAGAGACCCAGTACTTC.

This clonotype was counted only a few times. The gene calls are TRBV2 and TRBJ1-5; D unresolved. This CDR3 contains 15 residues. Germline V CDR1 and CDR2: SNHLY, FYNNEI. V gave up 7 bases and J gave up 0 bases, with 13 bases separating them. The CDR3 bases are TGTGCCAGCACTTATGACGGGAATAGCAATCAGCCCCAGCATTTT. It translates to CASTYDGNSNQPQHF.